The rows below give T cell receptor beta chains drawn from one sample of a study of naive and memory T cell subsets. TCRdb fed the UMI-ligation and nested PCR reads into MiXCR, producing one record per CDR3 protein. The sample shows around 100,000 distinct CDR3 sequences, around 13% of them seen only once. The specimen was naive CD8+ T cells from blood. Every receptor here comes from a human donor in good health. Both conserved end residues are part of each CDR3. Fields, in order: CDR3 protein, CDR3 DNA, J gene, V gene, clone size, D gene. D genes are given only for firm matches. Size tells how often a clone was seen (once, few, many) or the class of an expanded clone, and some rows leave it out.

cdr3_aa: CASSSSDTQYF
cdr3_nt: TGTGCCAGCAGTTCATCGGATACGCAGTATTTT
j_call: TRBJ2-3
v_call: TRBV6-5
clone_size: many
d_call: .

cdr3_aa: CASRLNVEQYF
cdr3_nt: TGTGCCAGCAGATTGAATGTGGAGCAGTACTTC
j_call: TRBJ2-7
v_call: TRBV12-3/TRBV12-4
clone_size: .
d_call: .

cdr3_aa: CASSTWDRANTGELFF
cdr3_nt: TGTGCCAGCAGCACCTGGGACCGAGCGAACACCGGGGAGCTGTTTTTT
j_call: TRBJ2-2
v_call: TRBV3-1
clone_size: few
d_call: .

cdr3_aa: CASSPVRASGSIYYNEQFF
cdr3_nt: TGCGCCAGCAGCCCGGTCAGAGCTAGCGGGAGTATATACTACAATGAGCAGTTCTTC
j_call: TRBJ2-1
v_call: TRBV4-3
clone_size: few
d_call: TRBD2

cdr3_aa: CASSQDLLAGVYNEQFF
cdr3_nt: TGTGCCAGCAGCCAAGATCTACTAGCGGGAGTCTACAATGAGCAGTTCTTC
j_call: TRBJ2-1
v_call: TRBV4-2
clone_size: .
d_call: TRBD2

cdr3_aa: CASSLSPSSRIVKNIQYF
cdr3_nt: TGTGCCAGCAGTTTATCTCCGTCTAGCCGGATAGTCAAAAACATTCAGTACTTC
j_call: TRBJ2-4
v_call: TRBV27
clone_size: many
d_call: .

cdr3_aa: CASSPGTAAEQYF
cdr3_nt: TGTGCCAGCAGCCCAGGTACGGCCGCCGAGCAGTACTTC
j_call: TRBJ2-7
v_call: TRBV7-8
clone_size: .
d_call: .

cdr3_aa: CASSRHATFEEYQETQYF
cdr3_nt: TGCGCCAGCAGCCGCCACGCGACATTCGAAGAGTACCAAGAGACCCAGTACTTC
j_call: TRBJ2-5
v_call: TRBV4-3
clone_size: few
d_call: .

cdr3_aa: CASSQARSGDAEAFF
cdr3_nt: TGTGCCAGCAGCCAAGCTCGGTCAGGGGACGCTGAAGCTTTCTTT
j_call: TRBJ1-1
v_call: TRBV14
clone_size: .
d_call: .

cdr3_aa: CASSEARGLNTEAFF
cdr3_nt: TGTGCCAGCAGTGAAGCGCGTGGGTTGAACACTGAAGCTTTCTTT
j_call: TRBJ1-1
v_call: TRBV6-1
clone_size: .
d_call: .

cdr3_aa: CASSPSREQFF
cdr3_nt: TGTGCCAGCAGCCCGTCCCGGGAGCAGTTCTTC
j_call: TRBJ2-1
v_call: TRBV12-3/TRBV12-4
clone_size: .
d_call: .

cdr3_aa: CASSLVAGWNTGELFF
cdr3_nt: TGTGCCAGCAGCTTAGTCGCGGGATGGAACACCGGGGAGCTGTTTTTT
j_call: TRBJ2-2
v_call: TRBV11-3
clone_size: few
d_call: .

cdr3_aa: CASSLVPQGGEQFF
cdr3_nt: TGTGCCAGCAGTTTAGTACCACAGGGCGGTGAGCAGTTCTTC
j_call: TRBJ2-1
v_call: TRBV27
clone_size: many
d_call: .

cdr3_aa: CASTDRLTDTQYF
cdr3_nt: TGTGCCAGCACCGACAGACTCACAGATACGCAGTATTTT
j_call: TRBJ2-3
v_call: TRBV7-9
clone_size: few
d_call: .

cdr3_aa: CASSIVGAGVSSYNEQFF
cdr3_nt: TGTGCCAGTAGTATAGTCGGGGCAGGGGTGAGTTCCTACAATGAGCAGTTCTTC
j_call: TRBJ2-1
v_call: TRBV19
clone_size: few
d_call: .

cdr3_aa: CASSPWLTGTAEKANTGELFF
cdr3_nt: TGTGCCAGCTCACCTTGGCTCACCGGGACAGCAGAAAAAGCGAACACCGGGGAGCTGTTTTTT
j_call: TRBJ2-2
v_call: TRBV18
clone_size: .
d_call: TRBD1

cdr3_aa: CSVSVHSYEQYF
cdr3_nt: TGCAGCGTCTCGGTGCACTCCTACGAGCAGTACTTC
j_call: TRBJ2-7
v_call: TRBV29-1
clone_size: .
d_call: .

cdr3_aa: CASSVSGPYEQYF
cdr3_nt: TGTGCCAGCAGTGTTTCGGGACCCTACGAGCAGTACTTC
j_call: TRBJ2-7
v_call: TRBV12-3/TRBV12-4
clone_size: few
d_call: .

cdr3_aa: CASSRDRAKNSPLHF
cdr3_nt: TGTGCCAGCAGCCGGGACAGGGCAAAAAATTCACCCCTCCACTTT
j_call: TRBJ1-6
v_call: TRBV7-6
clone_size: many
d_call: TRBD1

cdr3_aa: CASGATGTSDTQYF
cdr3_nt: TGTGCCAGCGGAGCAACCGGGACGTCAGATACGCAGTATTTT
j_call: TRBJ2-3
v_call: TRBV12-3/TRBV12-4
clone_size: many
d_call: .

cdr3_aa: CASSSAGEETQYF
cdr3_nt: TGTGCCAGCAGCTCGGCAGGGGAAGAGACCCAGTACTTC
j_call: TRBJ2-5
v_call: TRBV7-2
clone_size: few
d_call: .

cdr3_aa: CASSAGGGNSYGYTF
cdr3_nt: TGTGCCAGCAGCGCCGGGGGAGGGAACAGCTATGGCTACACCTTC
j_call: TRBJ1-2
v_call: TRBV5-6
clone_size: .
d_call: .

cdr3_aa: CASTTNPGKGYTF
cdr3_nt: TGTGCCAGCACTACGAATCCAGGGAAGGGCTACACCTTC
j_call: TRBJ1-2
v_call: TRBV7-9
clone_size: .
d_call: .

cdr3_aa: CASSLSRAGGFAYGYTF
cdr3_nt: TGTGCCAGCAGTTTATCGAGGGCAGGGGGCTTTGCCTATGGCTACACCTTC
j_call: TRBJ1-2
v_call: TRBV27
clone_size: .
d_call: TRBD1

cdr3_aa: CSARVTRESNTEAFF
cdr3_nt: TGCAGTGCTAGAGTGACCAGGGAATCGAACACTGAAGCTTTCTTT
j_call: TRBJ1-1
v_call: TRBV20-1
clone_size: .
d_call: .

cdr3_aa: CASSPSNTEAFF
cdr3_nt: TGTGCCAGCAGCCCATCAAACACTGAAGCTTTCTTT
j_call: TRBJ1-1
v_call: TRBV3-1
clone_size: many
d_call: .